This TCR beta chain emerged from a study of T cells in Graves' hyperthyroidism and ophthalmopathy. This clonotype came up many times. Any patient presenting with uncontrolled infection, other autoimmune disease, pregnancy or lactation was left out. From approximately 9.3 ml of fresh peripheral blood, PBMCs were isolated. Amplification targeted TCR beta CDR3 regions from RNA transcripts. HTBI primers drove first-round RT-PCR of the TCR CDR3. From the multiplex PCR reads, TCRdb called clonotypes with MiXCR, one entry per CDR3 protein. The sample carries 360,000 or so distinct CDR3 sequences, nearly 15% recorded once. The CDR3 spans 14 residues. Germline V CDR1 and CDR2: SGHRS, YFSETQ. The junction had 4 bases not matched to a gene; V was cut back by 2 bases and J by 6 bases.

V usage is TRBV5-1 and J usage is TRBJ2-3, with TRBD2 matching 9 bases. This sequence originates from a woman aged 55-70 years with Graves' ophthalmopathy. Sequenced material: blood. The CDR3 here is CASSLQREEDTQYF. CDR3 DNA sequence: TGCGCCAGCAGCTTACAGCGGGAGGAGGATACGCAGTATTTT. Complete variable domain (other parts from reference TRBV5-1 and TRBJ2-3): KAGVTQTPRYLIKTRGQQVTLSCSPISGHRSVSWYQQTPGQGLQFLFEYFSETQRNKGNFPGRFSGRQFSNSRSEMNVSTLELGDSALYLCASSLQREEDTQYFGPGTRLTVL.